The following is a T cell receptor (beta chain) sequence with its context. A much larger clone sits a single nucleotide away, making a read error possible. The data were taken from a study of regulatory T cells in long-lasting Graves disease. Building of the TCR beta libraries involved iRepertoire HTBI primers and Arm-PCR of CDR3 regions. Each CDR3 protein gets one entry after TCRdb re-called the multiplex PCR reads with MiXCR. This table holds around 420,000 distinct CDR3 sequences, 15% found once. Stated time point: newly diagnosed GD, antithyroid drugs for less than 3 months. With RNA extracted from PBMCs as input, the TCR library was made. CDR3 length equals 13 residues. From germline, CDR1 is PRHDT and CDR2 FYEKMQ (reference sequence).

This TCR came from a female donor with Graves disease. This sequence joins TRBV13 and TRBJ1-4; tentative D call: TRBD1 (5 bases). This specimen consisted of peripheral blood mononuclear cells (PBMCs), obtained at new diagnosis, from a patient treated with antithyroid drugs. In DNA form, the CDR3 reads TGTGCCAGCAGTTCACCGGGGGGGGAAAAACTGTCTTTT. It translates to CASSSPGGEKLSF. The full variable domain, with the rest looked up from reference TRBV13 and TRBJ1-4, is AAGVIQSPRHLIKEKRETATLKCYPIPRHDTVYWYQQGPGQDPQFLISFYEKMQSDKGSIPDRFSAQQFSDYHSELNMSSLELGDSALYFCASSSPGGEKLSFGSGTQLSVL.